This TCR beta chain is drawn from a study of T cell clusters in autoimmune cytopenias. Study-wide context: A median of roughly 52,000 TRB reads per sample yielded a median around 2,500 distinct clonotypes. Study-level findings and limits: No experiment has yet validated the function of the T cell clusters defined in silico.

One tube held mixed TRB-A and TRB-B primer pools for touch-down PCR. TCRdb reprocessed the multiplex PCR reads; each CDR3 protein has one entry and no DNA is given. The data include 9,500 to 12,000 distinct CDR3 sequences; the top ten clones carry around 31%. TRB was amplified from around 250 ng of peripheral blood genomic DNA per sample. The CDR3 consists of 12 residues. Per germline, CDR1 SQVTM and CDR2 ANQGSEA. Its frequency marks this clonotype as medium-sized. Its specificity is unknown. This sample was also put to use in a study of T cell repertoires in aging, cancer and after chemotherapy. That report notes: Healthy donor repertoires were recorded over several months to years and showed clear clonal overlap. Compared with age-matched healthy donors, untreated hematological or solid cancer patients showed higher blood TCR clonality.

The source material was peripheral blood. The sequence derives from a human donor in good health. The V gene is TRBV29-1, the J gene TRBJ2-2; absent DNA, TCRdb's TRBD1 call cannot be checked. The CDR3 loop is CSVGKGTGELFF.